This record looks at one T cell receptor beta chain sequence and its context. This specimen comes from a study of identical twins. Germline V gene sequence: CDR1 SGHRS, CDR2 YFSETQ. V lost 3 bases to trimming and J lost 4 bases; unmatched junction nucleotides: 6. This CDR3 comprises 15 residues. Template switching supplied a universal primer site; unique molecular identifiers were carried on the cDNA. TCRdb reanalysed the 5' RACE reads using MiXCR and keeps one entry per CDR3 protein. Altogether approximately 470,000 distinct CDR3 sequences are present, 11% to 15% being singletons, with the ten largest covering about 0.52%. Separately, the same data were catalogued under a study of yellow fever vaccine responses in identical twins.

The receptor comes from a woman between 18 and 29 years old in good health. Sequencing was done on a sample of CD4+ T cells sorted from blood. The V and J genes are TRBV5-1 and TRBJ2-7, with 11 bases identical to TRBD1. CDR3 protein: CASSWGTGGTYEQYF. DNA for the CDR3: TGCGCCAGCAGCTGGGGGACAGGGGGTACGTACGAGCAGTACTTC.